This TCR beta chain emerged from a study of T cell responses to AZD1222 COVID-19 vaccine. This CDR3 region has 14 residues. J lost 5 bases, V lost 7 bases, and 4 bases had no gene match. CDR1 is KGHDR, CDR2 SFDVKD, per germline. The data were produced by immunoSEQ multiplex PCR, yet TCRdb's version contains in-frame clones alone and is incomplete. The sample yields 95,000 to 150,000 clones, approximately 90% seen once. Sequencing used peripheral blood, obtained on day 0 of AZD1222 vaccination. This clonotype originated in an adult in good health. This chain links TRBV24-1 with TRBJ2-2; 9 bases agree with TRBD1. CDR3 loop: CATRGQGRTGELFF. CDR3 DNA: TGTGCCACCAGAGGACAGGGGCGTACCGGGGAGCTGTTTTTT.